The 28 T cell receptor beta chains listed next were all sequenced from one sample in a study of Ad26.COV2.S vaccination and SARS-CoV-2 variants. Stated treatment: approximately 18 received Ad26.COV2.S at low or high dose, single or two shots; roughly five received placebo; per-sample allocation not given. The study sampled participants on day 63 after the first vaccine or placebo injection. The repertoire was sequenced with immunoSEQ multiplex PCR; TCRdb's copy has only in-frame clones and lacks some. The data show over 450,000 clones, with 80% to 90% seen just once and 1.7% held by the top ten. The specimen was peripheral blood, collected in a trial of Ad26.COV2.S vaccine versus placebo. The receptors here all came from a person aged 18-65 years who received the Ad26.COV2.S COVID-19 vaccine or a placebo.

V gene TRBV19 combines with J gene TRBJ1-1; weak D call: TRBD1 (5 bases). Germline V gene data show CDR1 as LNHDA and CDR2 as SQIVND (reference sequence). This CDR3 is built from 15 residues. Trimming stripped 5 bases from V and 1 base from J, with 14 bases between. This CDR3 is CASSVTGERNTEAFF. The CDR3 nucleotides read TGTGCCAGTAGTGTAACAGGTGAAAGGAACACTGAAGCTTTCTTT. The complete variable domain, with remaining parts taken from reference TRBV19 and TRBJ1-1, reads DGGITQSPKYLFRKEGQNVTLSCEQNLNHDAMYWYRQDPGQGLRLIYYSQIVNDFQKGDIAEGYSVSREKKESFPLTVTSAQKNPTAFYLCASSVTGERNTEAFFGQGTRLTVV.

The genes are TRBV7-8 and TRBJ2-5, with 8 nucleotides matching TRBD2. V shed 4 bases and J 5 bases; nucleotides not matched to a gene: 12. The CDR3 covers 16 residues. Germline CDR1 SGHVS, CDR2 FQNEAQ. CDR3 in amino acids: CASSSHHGRAGETQYF. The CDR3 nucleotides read TGTGCCAGCAGCTCGCACCACGGGAGGGCCGGGGAGACCCAGTACTTC.

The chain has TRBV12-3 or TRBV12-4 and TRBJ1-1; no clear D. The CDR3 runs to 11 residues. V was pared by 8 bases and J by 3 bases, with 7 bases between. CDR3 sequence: CASGSYTEAFF. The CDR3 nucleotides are TGTGCCAGCGGTAGTTACACTGAAGCTTTCTTT.

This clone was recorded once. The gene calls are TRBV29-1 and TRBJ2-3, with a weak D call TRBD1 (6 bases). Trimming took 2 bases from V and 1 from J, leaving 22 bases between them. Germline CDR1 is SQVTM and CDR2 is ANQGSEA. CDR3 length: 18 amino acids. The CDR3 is CSVEWWDTSFLGTDTQYF. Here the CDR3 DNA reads TGCAGCGTTGAATGGTGGGACACTAGTTTTCTTGGCACAGATACGCAGTATTTT.

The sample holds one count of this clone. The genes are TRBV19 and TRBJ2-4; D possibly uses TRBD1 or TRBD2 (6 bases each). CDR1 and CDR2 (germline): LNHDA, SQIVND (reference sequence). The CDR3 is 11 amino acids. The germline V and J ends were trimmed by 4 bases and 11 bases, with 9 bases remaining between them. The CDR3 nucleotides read TGTGCCAGTAGTAATAGGGGGGTTCAGTACTTC. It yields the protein CASSNRGVQYF.

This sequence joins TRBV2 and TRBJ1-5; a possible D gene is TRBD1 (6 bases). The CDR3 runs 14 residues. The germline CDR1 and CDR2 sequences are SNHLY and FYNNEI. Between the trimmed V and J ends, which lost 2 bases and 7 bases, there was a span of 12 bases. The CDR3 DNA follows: TGTGCCAGCAGTGAACCGGAGGGGGGACAGCCCCAGCATTTT. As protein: CASSEPEGGQPQHF.

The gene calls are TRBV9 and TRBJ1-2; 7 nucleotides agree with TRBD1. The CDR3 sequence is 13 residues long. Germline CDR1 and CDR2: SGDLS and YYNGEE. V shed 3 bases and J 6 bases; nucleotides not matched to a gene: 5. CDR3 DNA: TGTGCCAGCAGCGATACAGGGGTCCATGGCTACACCTTC. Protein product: CASSDTGVHGYTF. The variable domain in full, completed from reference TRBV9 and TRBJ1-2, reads DSGVTQTPKHLITATGQRVTLRCSPRSGDLSVYWYQQSLDQGLQFLIQYYNGEERAKGNILERFSAQQFPDLHSELNLSSLELGDSALYFCASSDTGVHGYTFGSGTRLTVV.

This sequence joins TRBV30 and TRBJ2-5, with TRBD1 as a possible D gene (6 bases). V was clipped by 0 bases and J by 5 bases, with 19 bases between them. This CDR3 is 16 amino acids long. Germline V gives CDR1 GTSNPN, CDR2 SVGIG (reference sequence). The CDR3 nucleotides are TGTGCCTGGAGTGTGGTAATGTTTGGGGGCCGGGAGACCCAGTACTTC. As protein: CAWSVVMFGGRETQYF.

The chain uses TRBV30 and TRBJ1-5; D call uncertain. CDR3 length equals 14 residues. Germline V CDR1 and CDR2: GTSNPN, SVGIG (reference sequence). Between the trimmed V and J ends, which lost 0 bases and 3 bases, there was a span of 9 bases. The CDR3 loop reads CAWSVGSSNQPQHF. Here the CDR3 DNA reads TGTGCCTGGAGTGTCGGATCCTCCAATCAGCCCCAGCATTTT.

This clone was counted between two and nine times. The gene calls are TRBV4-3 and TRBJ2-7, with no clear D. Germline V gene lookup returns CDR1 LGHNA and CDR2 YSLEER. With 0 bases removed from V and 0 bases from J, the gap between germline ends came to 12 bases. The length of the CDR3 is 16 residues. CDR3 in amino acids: CASSQDIGRSSYEQYF. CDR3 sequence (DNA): TGCGCCAGCAGCCAAGATATTGGCAGGAGCTCCTACGAGCAGTACTTC.

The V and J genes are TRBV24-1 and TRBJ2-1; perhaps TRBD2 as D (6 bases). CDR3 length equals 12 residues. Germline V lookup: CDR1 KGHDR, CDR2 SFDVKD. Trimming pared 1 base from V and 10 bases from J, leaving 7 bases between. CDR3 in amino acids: CATSDLGGEQFF. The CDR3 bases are TGTGCCACCAGTGATTTAGGAGGGGAGCAGTTCTTC.

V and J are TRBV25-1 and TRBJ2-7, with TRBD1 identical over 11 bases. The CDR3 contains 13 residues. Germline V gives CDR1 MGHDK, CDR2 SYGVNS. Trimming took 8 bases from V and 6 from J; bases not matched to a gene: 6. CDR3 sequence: CASGGQGVSEQYF. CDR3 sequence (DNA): TGTGCCAGCGGGGGACAGGGGGTGTCCGAGCAGTACTTC.

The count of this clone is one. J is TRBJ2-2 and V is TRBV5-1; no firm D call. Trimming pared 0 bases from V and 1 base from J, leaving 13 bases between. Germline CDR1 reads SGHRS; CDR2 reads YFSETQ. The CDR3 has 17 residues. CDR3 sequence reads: CASSLAPVGLNTGELFF. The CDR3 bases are TGCGCCAGCAGCTTGGCCCCCGTGGGATTGAACACCGGGGAGCTGTTTTTT.

The CDR3 DNA reads TGTGCCAGCAGTGAATACGGTCTAAGCTCTGGAAACACCATATATTTT. It encodes CASSEYGLSSGNTIYF. This rearrangement joins TRBV2 to TRBJ1-3; unclear D gene. The V gene's germline CDR1 is SNHLY and CDR2 FYNNEI. CDR3 length: 16 amino acids. With 2 bases removed from V and 0 bases from J, the gap between germline ends came to 11 bases.

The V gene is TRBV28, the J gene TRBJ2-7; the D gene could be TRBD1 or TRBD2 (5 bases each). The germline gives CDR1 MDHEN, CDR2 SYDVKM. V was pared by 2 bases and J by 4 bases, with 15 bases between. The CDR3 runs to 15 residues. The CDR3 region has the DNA TGTGCCAGCAGTTTAGATTCTGGGACCGGATACGAGCAGTACTTC. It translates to CASSLDSGTGYEQYF.

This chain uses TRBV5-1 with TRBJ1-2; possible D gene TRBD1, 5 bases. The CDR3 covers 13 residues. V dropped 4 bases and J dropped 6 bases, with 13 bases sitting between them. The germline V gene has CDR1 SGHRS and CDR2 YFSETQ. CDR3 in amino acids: CASSQSSGHGYTF. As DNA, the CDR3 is TGCGCCAGCAGCCAATCCTCGGGGCATGGCTACACCTTC.

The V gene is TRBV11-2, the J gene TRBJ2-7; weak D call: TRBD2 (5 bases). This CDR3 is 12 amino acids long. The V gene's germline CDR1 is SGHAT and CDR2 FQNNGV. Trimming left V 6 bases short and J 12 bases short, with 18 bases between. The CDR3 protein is CASSSTSGVRYF. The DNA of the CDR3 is TGTGCCAGCAGTTCCACCTCCGGGGTTCGGTACTTC. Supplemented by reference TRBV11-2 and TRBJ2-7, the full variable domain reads EAGVAQSPRYKIIEKRQSVAFWCNPISGHATLYWYQQILGQGPKLLIQFQNNGVVDDSQLPKDRFSAERLKGVDSTLKIQPAKLEDSAVYLCASSSTSGVRYFGPGTRLTVT.

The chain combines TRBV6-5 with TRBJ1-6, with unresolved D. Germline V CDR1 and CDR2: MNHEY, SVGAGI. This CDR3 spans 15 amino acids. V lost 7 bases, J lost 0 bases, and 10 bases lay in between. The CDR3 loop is CASTPIRSYNSPLHF. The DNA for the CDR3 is TGTGCCAGCACCCCTATACGCTCCTATAATTCACCCCTCCACTTT.

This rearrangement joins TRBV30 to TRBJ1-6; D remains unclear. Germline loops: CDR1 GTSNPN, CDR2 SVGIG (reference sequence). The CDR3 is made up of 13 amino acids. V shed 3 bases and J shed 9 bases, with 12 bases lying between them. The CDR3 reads CAWSEGLGSPLHF. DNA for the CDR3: TGTGCCTGGAGCGAGGGTCTGGGTTCACCCCTCCACTTT.

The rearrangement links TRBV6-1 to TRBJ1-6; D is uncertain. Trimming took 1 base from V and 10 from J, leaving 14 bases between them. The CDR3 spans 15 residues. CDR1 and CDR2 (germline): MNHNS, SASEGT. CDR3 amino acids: CASSEDWGSDSPLHF. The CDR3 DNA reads TGTGCCAGCAGTGAAGATTGGGGATCCGACTCACCCCTCCACTTT.

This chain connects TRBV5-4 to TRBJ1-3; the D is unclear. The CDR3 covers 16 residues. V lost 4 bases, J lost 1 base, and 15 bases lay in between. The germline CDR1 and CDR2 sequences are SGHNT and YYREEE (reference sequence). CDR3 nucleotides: TGTGCCAGCAGCACATCCGGGAGCTTATCTGGAAACACCATATATTTT. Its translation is CASSTSGSLSGNTIYF.

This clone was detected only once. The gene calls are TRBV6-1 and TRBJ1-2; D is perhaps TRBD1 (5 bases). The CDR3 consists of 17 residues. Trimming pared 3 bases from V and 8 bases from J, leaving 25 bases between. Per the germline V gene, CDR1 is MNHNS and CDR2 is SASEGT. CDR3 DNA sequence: TGTGCCAGCAGTGACATTTTCGCCAATAGCAGGGTGCAAGGCTACACCTTC. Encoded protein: CASSDIFANSRVQGYTF.

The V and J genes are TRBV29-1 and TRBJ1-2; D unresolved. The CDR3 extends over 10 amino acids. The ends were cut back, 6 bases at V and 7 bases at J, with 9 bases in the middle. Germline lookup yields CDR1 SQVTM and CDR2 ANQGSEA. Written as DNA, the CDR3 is TGCAGCGTGGATTTGCGTGGCTACACCTTC. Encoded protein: CSVDLRGYTF.

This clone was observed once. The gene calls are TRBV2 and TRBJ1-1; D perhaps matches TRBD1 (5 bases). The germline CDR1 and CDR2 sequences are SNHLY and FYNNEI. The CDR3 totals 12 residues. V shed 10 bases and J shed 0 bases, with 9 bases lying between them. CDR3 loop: CATGTVNTEAFF. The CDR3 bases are TGTGCCACCGGGACGGTGAACACTGAAGCTTTCTTT.

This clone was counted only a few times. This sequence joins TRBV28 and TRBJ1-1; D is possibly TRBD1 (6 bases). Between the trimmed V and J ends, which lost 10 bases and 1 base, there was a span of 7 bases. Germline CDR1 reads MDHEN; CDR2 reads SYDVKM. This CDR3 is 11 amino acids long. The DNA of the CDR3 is TGTGCCATACAGGGGAACACTGAAGCTTTCTTT. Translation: CAIQGNTEAFF.

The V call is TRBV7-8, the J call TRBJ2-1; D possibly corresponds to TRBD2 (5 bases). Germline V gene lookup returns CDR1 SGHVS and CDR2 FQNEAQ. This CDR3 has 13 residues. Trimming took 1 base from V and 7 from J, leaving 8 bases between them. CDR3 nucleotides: TGTGCCAGCAGCTTAGGACTACAAAATGAGCAGTTCTTC. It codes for CASSLGLQNEQFF. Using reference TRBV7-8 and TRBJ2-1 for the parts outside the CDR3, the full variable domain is GAGVSQSPRYKVAKRGQDVALRCDPISGHVSLFWYQQALGQGPEFLTYFQNEAQLDKSGLPSDRFFAERPEGSVSTLKIQRTQQEDSAVYLCASSLGLQNEQFFGPGTRLTVL.

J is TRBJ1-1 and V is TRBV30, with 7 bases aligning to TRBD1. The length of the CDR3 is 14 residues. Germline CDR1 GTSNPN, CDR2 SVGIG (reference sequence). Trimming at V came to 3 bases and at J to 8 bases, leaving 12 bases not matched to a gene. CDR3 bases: TGTGCCTGGAGGAGACAGGGATTTGGTGCCGAAGCTTTCTTT. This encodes CAWRRQGFGAEAFF.

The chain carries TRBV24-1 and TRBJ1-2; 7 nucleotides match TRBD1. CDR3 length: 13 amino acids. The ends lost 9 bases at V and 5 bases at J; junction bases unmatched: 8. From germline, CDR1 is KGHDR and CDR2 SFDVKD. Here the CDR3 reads CATHRDRDYGYTF. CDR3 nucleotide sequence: TGTGCCACCCACCGGGACAGAGATTATGGCTACACCTTC.